This record covers a single TCR beta chain. No antigen is known for it. This entry is derived from a study of identical twins. Study results and caveats: With abundant cord blood beta clonotypes, insertions were fewer; memory repertoires showed no such pattern. Beta out-of-frame sequences displayed a weaker excess of sharing between twins.

TCRdb used MiXCR to reprocess the 5' RACE reads, holding one entry per CDR3 protein. The table lists hundreds of thousands of distinct CDR3 sequences, about 12% of them singletons. These data were also filed under a second study, of yellow fever vaccine responses in identical twins.

This TCR derives from a woman between 18 and 30 years old in good health. Sequences were obtained from PBMCs.

CDR3 sequence (DNA): TGCAGTGCGCCAGGGGGCCAGGGCATCGGGGAGCTGTTTTTT. Amino acid sequence: CSAPGGQGIGELFF. The chain combines TRBV20-1 with TRBJ2-2, with TRBD1 identical over 8 bases. The germline CDR1 and CDR2 sequences are DFQATT and SNEGSKA (reference sequence). Trimming at V came to 6 bases and at J to 7 bases, leaving 10 bases not matched to a gene. This CDR3 region has 14 residues.